A selection of T cell receptor beta chains follows, all from one sample in a study of blood T cells in healthy people across ages. TCRdb analysed the 5' RACE reads with MiXCR anew, one entry per CDR3 protein. The profile shows 700,000 to 950,000 distinct CDR3 sequences, 55% to 75% of them singletons. Sample: blood. The receptors shown here come from a young man in good health. The CDR3 runs from the conserved cysteine through the conserved F or W. Fields, in order: D gene, clone size, J gene, V gene, CDR3 protein, CDR3 DNA. The D gene is left open where the match is weak. Size values are once, few and many counts, or a class for expanded clones, and some rows have none.

d_gene: TRBD2
abundance: few
j_gene: TRBJ2-1
v_gene: TRBV6-1
CDR3aa: CASIRTSGDNEQFF
CDR3nt: TGTGCCAGCATCAGGACTAGCGGGGACAATGAGCAGTTCTTC

d_gene: -
abundance: -
j_gene: TRBJ2-1
v_gene: TRBV6-2/TRBV6-3
CDR3aa: CASSQDDYNEQFF
CDR3nt: TGTGCCAGCAGTCAGGACGATTACAATGAGCAGTTCTTC

d_gene: -
abundance: few
j_gene: TRBJ2-1
v_gene: TRBV20-1
CDR3aa: CSARAGTSIYNEQFF
CDR3nt: TGCAGTGCTAGAGCCGGAACTTCCATCTATAATGAGCAGTTCTTC

d_gene: -
abundance: -
j_gene: TRBJ1-5
v_gene: TRBV29-1
CDR3aa: CSVAGGFDQPQHF
CDR3nt: TGCAGCGTTGCGGGCGGCTTCGATCAGCCCCAGCATTTT

d_gene: -
abundance: -
j_gene: TRBJ2-6
v_gene: TRBV7-6
CDR3aa: CASSLAEGSSGANALTF
CDR3nt: TGTGCCAGCAGCTTAGCGGAGGGGAGCTCTGGGGCCAACGCCCTGACTTTC

d_gene: TRBD2
abundance: -
j_gene: TRBJ2-1
v_gene: TRBV7-2
CDR3aa: CASSLLAGGGAYNEQFF
CDR3nt: TGTGCCAGCAGCTTATTGGCCGGCGGGGGGGCCTACAATGAGCAGTTCTTC

d_gene: TRBD2
abundance: few
j_gene: TRBJ2-1
v_gene: TRBV9
CDR3aa: CASSGPSGQDNEQFF
CDR3nt: TGTGCCAGCAGCGGCCCTAGCGGACAAGACAATGAGCAGTTCTTC

d_gene: TRBD2
abundance: -
j_gene: TRBJ2-7
v_gene: TRBV6-5
CDR3aa: CASSLILAESSYEQYF
CDR3nt: TGTGCCAGCAGCCTCATCCTAGCGGAGAGCTCCTACGAGCAGTACTTC

d_gene: -
abundance: few
j_gene: TRBJ2-7
v_gene: TRBV28
CDR3aa: CASSDQLGGTYEQYF
CDR3nt: TGTGCCAGCAGCGACCAGTTGGGGGGCACCTACGAGCAGTACTTC

d_gene: -
abundance: -
j_gene: TRBJ1-5
v_gene: TRBV5-1
CDR3aa: CASSLGTVSNQPQHF
CDR3nt: TGCGCCAGCAGCTTGGGTACAGTTAGCAATCAGCCCCAGCATTTT

d_gene: TRBD1
abundance: -
j_gene: TRBJ1-3
v_gene: TRBV7-6
CDR3aa: CASSLQPSQGASGNTIYF
CDR3nt: TGTGCCAGCAGCTTACAACCTAGCCAGGGGGCGTCTGGAAACACCATATATTTT

d_gene: -
abundance: few
j_gene: TRBJ2-7
v_gene: TRBV29-1
CDR3aa: CSVADQYYEQYF
CDR3nt: TGCAGCGTTGCGGACCAGTACTACGAGCAGTACTTC

d_gene: TRBD1
abundance: -
j_gene: TRBJ2-7
v_gene: TRBV9
CDR3aa: CASSVGQGASYEQYF
CDR3nt: TGTGCCAGCAGCGTAGGACAGGGGGCCTCCTACGAGCAGTACTTC

d_gene: TRBD1
abundance: -
j_gene: TRBJ2-7
v_gene: TRBV27
CDR3aa: CASSFSGQSSYEQYF
CDR3nt: TGTGCCAGCAGCTTTTCGGGACAGAGCTCCTACGAGCAGTACTTC

d_gene: TRBD1
abundance: -
j_gene: TRBJ2-6
v_gene: TRBV11-2
CDR3aa: CASGQGLSGANVLTF
CDR3nt: TGTGCCAGCGGACAGGGCCTATCTGGGGCCAACGTCCTGACTTTC

d_gene: TRBD2
abundance: many
j_gene: TRBJ2-3
v_gene: TRBV20-1
CDR3aa: CSAGLAGETDTQYF
CDR3nt: TGCAGTGCCGGGTTAGCGGGAGAAACAGATACGCAGTATTTT

d_gene: -
abundance: -
j_gene: TRBJ2-1
v_gene: TRBV30
CDR3aa: CAWGSNEQFF
CDR3nt: TGTGCCTGGGGGAGTAATGAGCAGTTCTTC

d_gene: -
abundance: -
j_gene: TRBJ2-5
v_gene: TRBV20-1
CDR3aa: CSAKRGGQENERYF
CDR3nt: TGCAGTGCCAAGAGGGGGGGACAGGAAAACGAGCGGTACTTC

d_gene: TRBD2
abundance: many
j_gene: TRBJ2-1
v_gene: TRBV5-1
CDR3aa: CASSLSGGAYNEQFF
CDR3nt: TGTGCCAGCAGCCTTAGCGGGGGGGCCTACAATGAGCAGTTCTTC

d_gene: TRBD2
abundance: few
j_gene: TRBJ2-3
v_gene: TRBV7-9
CDR3aa: CASSSPGLAPKDTQYF
CDR3nt: TGTGCCAGCAGCTCACCGGGACTAGCTCCCAAAGATACGCAGTATTTT

d_gene: TRBD2
abundance: -
j_gene: TRBJ2-7
v_gene: TRBV12-3/TRBV12-4
CDR3aa: CASRAGLAYEQYF
CDR3nt: TGTGCCAGCAGGGCGGGACTAGCGTACGAGCAGTACTTC

d_gene: -
abundance: -
j_gene: TRBJ2-1
v_gene: TRBV29-1
CDR3aa: CSVEGGVQKTYNEQFF
CDR3nt: TGCAGCGTTGAAGGGGGGGTACAAAAAACCTACAATGAGCAGTTCTTC

d_gene: TRBD1
abundance: -
j_gene: TRBJ2-7
v_gene: TRBV5-4
CDR3aa: CASGQGREQYF
CDR3nt: TGTGCCAGCGGACAGGGCCGCGAGCAGTACTTC

d_gene: -
abundance: -
j_gene: TRBJ2-7
v_gene: TRBV5-4
CDR3aa: CASSRRDLGIYEQYF
CDR3nt: TGTGCCAGCAGCCGTCGGGACCTGGGCATCTACGAGCAGTACTTC

d_gene: TRBD2
abundance: -
j_gene: TRBJ2-1
v_gene: TRBV29-1
CDR3aa: CSTTIAGEGEQFF
CDR3nt: TGCAGCACCACGATAGCGGGAGAGGGTGAGCAGTTCTTC

d_gene: -
abundance: many
j_gene: TRBJ2-7
v_gene: TRBV4-3
CDR3aa: CASSQGTEAGYEQYF
CDR3nt: TGCGCCAGCAGCCAAGGGACTGAGGCCGGCTACGAGCAGTACTTC

d_gene: -
abundance: -
j_gene: TRBJ2-3
v_gene: TRBV15
CDR3aa: CATRGPLQGKVRDTQYF
CDR3nt: TGTGCCACCAGAGGTCCATTACAGGGTAAAGTGAGAGATACGCAGTATTTT

d_gene: -
abundance: -
j_gene: TRBJ2-7
v_gene: TRBV20-1
CDR3aa: CSARSLEGREQYF
CDR3nt: TGCAGTGCTAGATCCCTGGAGGGGCGCGAGCAGTACTTC

d_gene: TRBD2
abundance: -
j_gene: TRBJ2-7
v_gene: TRBV28
CDR3aa: CACSGIGAGGPRYEQYF
CDR3nt: TGTGCCTGCAGTGGCATAGGAGCGGGAGGGCCTAGGTACGAGCAGTACTTC

d_gene: -
abundance: -
j_gene: TRBJ2-5
v_gene: TRBV12-3/TRBV12-4
CDR3aa: CASSSYSTGKEQYF
CDR3nt: TGTGCCAGCAGTAGTTACTCTACAGGGAAAGAGCAGTACTTC

d_gene: -
abundance: few
j_gene: TRBJ2-3
v_gene: TRBV20-1
CDR3aa: CSARDPGISPDTQYF
CDR3nt: TGCAGTGCTAGAGACCCAGGTATCAGCCCAGATACGCAGTATTTT

d_gene: -
abundance: -
j_gene: TRBJ2-1
v_gene: TRBV6-2/TRBV6-3
CDR3aa: CANMGGTASSYNEQFF
CDR3nt: TGTGCCAACATGGGGGGGACAGCAAGCTCCTACAATGAGCAGTTCTTC

d_gene: TRBD2
abundance: -
j_gene: TRBJ2-1
v_gene: TRBV7-2
CDR3aa: CASSLWMYGGGGNERFF
CDR3nt: TGTGCCAGCAGCTTATGGATGTATGGCGGGGGAGGGAATGAGCGGTTCTTC

d_gene: -
abundance: -
j_gene: TRBJ2-7
v_gene: TRBV12-3/TRBV12-4
CDR3aa: CASSLGWDHEQYF
CDR3nt: TGTGCCAGCAGTTTAGGTTGGGACCACGAGCAGTACTTC

d_gene: -
abundance: -
j_gene: TRBJ2-3
v_gene: TRBV9
CDR3aa: CASSVDGLWDTQYF
CDR3nt: TGTGCCAGCAGCGTAGATGGACTGTGGGATACGCAGTATTTT

d_gene: -
abundance: few
j_gene: TRBJ2-4
v_gene: TRBV4-2
CDR3aa: CASSHARRVVENIQYF
CDR3nt: TGTGCCAGCAGCCACGCGCGAAGGGTAGTCGAAAACATTCAGTACTTC

d_gene: -
abundance: -
j_gene: TRBJ2-1
v_gene: TRBV10-3
CDR3aa: CAISESLDTNEQFF
CDR3nt: TGTGCCATCAGTGAGTCCCTGGACACAAATGAGCAGTTCTTC

d_gene: TRBD2
abundance: few
j_gene: TRBJ2-1
v_gene: TRBV11-1
CDR3aa: CASRYSVAGTSGASSYNEQFF
CDR3nt: TGTGCCAGCAGATATTCGGTCGCCGGGACTAGCGGGGCCTCCTCCTACAATGAGCAGTTCTTC

d_gene: -
abundance: few
j_gene: TRBJ1-2
v_gene: TRBV29-1
CDR3aa: CSVEPSNYGYTF
CDR3nt: TGCAGCGTTGAGCCGTCTAACTATGGCTACACCTTC

d_gene: TRBD2
abundance: few
j_gene: TRBJ2-3
v_gene: TRBV7-2
CDR3aa: CASSLWTSGRALVDTQYF
CDR3nt: TGTGCCAGCAGCCTGTGGACTAGCGGGAGGGCCCTCGTAGATACGCAGTATTTT

d_gene: -
abundance: -
j_gene: TRBJ2-5
v_gene: TRBV10-3
CDR3aa: CAISESEGHAGKTQYF
CDR3nt: TGTGCCATCAGTGAGTCGGAAGGGCACGCCGGGAAGACCCAGTACTTC